A single TCR beta chain is shown here with its context. This sample was included in a study of blood T cell repertoires in COVID-19. The method was immunoSEQ multiplex PCR; TCRdb's version includes in-frame clones alone and lacks a portion of them. The sample includes 360,000 or so clones, 88% of them seen just once. The sequencing sample was made of PBMCs or T cells enriched from blood (not recorded which). The TCR was taken from a woman in her 30s who had been exposed to COVID-19.

CDR3: CASSLNQGGQETQYF. The CDR3 nucleotides are TGCGCCAGCAGCTTGAACCAGGGAGGGCAAGAGACCCAGTACTTC. The V call is TRBV5-1, the J call TRBJ2-5, with 7 bases aligning to TRBD2. The CDR3 is 15 residues long. Per the germline V gene, CDR1 is SGHRS and CDR2 is YFSETQ. Trimming cost V 1 base and J 2 bases; bases outside gene matches: 5.